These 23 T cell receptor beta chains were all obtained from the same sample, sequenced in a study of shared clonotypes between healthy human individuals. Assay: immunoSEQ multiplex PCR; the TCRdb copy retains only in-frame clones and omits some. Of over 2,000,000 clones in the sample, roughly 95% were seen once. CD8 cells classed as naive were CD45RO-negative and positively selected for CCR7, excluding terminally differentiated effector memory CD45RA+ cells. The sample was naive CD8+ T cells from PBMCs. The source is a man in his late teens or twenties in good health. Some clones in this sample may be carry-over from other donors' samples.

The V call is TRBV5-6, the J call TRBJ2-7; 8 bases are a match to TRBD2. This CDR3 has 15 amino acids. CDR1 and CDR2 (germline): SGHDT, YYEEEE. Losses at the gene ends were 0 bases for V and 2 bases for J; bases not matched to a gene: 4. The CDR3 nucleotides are TGTGCCAGCAGCTTGGAACTAGCGGCCACCTACGAGCAGTACTTC. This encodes CASSLELAATYEQYF.

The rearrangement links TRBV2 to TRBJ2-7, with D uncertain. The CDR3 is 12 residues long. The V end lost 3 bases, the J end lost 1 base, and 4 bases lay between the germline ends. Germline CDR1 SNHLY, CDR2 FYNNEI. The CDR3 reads CASSDFSYEQYF. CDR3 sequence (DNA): TGTGCCAGCAGTGATTTTTCCTACGAGCAGTACTTC.

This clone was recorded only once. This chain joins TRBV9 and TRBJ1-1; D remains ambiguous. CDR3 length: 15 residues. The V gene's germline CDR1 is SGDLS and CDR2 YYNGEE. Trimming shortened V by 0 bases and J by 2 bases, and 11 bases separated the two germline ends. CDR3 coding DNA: TGTGCCAGCAGCGTAGAAGGGCAGGCTAACACTGAAGCTTTCTTT. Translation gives CASSVEGQANTEAFF.

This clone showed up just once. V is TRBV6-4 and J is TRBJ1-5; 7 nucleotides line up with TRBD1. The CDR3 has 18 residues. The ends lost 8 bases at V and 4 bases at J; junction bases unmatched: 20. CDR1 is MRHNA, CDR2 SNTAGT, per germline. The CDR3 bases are TGTGCCAGCGCGGACAGGAGCCGACATTGCCGTCTGAATCAGCCCCAGCATTTT. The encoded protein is CASADRSRHCRLNQPQHF.

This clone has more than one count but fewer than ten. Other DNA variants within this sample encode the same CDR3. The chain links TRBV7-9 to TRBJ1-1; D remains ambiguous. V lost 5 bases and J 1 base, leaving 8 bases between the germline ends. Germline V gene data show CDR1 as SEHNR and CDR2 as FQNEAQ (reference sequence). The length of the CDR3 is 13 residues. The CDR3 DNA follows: TGTGCCAGCAGCCCTACCGGGAACACTGAAGCTTTCTTT. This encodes CASSPTGNTEAFF.

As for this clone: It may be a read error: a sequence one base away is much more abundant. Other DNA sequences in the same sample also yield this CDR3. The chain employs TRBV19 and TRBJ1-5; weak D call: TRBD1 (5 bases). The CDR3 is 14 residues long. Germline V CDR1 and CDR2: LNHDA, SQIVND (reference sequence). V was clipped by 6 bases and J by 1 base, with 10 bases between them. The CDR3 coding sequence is TGTGCCAGTAGCGTCCGGGACAGCAATCAGCCCCAGCATTTT. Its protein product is CASSVRDSNQPQHF. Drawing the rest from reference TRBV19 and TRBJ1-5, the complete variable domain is DGGITQSPKYLFRKEGQNVTLSCEQNLNHDAMYWYRQDPGQGLRLIYYSQIVNDFQKGDIAEGYSVSREKKESFPLTVTSAQKNPTAFYLCASSVRDSNQPQHFGDGTRLSIL.

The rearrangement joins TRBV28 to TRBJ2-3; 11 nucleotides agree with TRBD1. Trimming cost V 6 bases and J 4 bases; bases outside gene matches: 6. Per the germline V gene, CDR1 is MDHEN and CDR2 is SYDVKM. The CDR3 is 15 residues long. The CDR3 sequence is CASRLGQGAADTQYF. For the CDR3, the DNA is TGTGCCAGCAGACTCGGACAGGGGGCGGCAGATACGCAGTATTTT.

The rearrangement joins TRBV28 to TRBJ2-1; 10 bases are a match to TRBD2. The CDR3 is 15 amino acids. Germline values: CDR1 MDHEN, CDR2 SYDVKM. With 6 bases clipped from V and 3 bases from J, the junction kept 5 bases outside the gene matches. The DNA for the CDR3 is TGTGCCAGCAGAATAGGACTAGCGGACTACAATGAGCAGTTCTTC. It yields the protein CASRIGLADYNEQFF.

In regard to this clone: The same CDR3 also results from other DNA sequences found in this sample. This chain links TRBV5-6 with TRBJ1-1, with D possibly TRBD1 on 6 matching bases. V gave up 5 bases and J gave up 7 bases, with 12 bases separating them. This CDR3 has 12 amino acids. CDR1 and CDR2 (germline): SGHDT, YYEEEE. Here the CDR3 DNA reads TGTGCCAGCAGTTTAGGGGGGCATGAAGCTTTCTTT. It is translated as CASSLGGHEAFF.

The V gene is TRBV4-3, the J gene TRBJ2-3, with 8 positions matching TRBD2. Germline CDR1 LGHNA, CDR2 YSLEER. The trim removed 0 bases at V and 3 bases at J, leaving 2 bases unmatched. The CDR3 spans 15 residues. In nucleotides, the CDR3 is TGCGCCAGCAGCCAAGATAGCGGGGTTACAGATACGCAGTATTTT. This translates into CASSQDSGVTDTQYF.

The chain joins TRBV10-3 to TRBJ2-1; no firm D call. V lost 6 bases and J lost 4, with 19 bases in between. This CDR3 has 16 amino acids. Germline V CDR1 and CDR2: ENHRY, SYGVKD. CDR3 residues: CAIRPFPGAAYNEQFF. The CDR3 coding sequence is TGTGCCATCAGGCCTTTCCCCGGCGCAGCATACAATGAGCAGTTCTTC.

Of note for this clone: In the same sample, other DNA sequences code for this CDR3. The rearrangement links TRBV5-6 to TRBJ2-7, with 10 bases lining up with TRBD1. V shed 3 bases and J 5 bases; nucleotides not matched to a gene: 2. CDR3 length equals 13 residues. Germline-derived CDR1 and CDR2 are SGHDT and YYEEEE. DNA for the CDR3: TGTGCCAGCAGCTGGGACAGGGGTCACGAGCAGTACTTC. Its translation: CASSWDRGHEQYF.

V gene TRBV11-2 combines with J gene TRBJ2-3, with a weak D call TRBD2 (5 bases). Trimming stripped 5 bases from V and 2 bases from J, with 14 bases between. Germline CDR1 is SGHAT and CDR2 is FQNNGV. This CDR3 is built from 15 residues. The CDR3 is CASSPHEGPTDTQYF. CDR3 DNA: TGTGCCAGCAGCCCTCATGAGGGCCCCACAGATACGCAGTATTTT.

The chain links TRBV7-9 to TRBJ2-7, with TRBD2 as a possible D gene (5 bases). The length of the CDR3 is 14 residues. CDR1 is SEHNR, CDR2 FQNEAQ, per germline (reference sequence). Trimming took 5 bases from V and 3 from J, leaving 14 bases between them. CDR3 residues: CASSPSPVGYEQYF. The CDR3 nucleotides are TGTGCCAGCAGCCCTAGCCCGGTGGGCTACGAGCAGTACTTC.

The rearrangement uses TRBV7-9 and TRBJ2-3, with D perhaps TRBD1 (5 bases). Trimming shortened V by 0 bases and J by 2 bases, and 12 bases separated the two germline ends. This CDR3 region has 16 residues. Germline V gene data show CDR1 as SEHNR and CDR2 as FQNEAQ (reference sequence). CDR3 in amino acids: CASSLAGLTFTDTQYF. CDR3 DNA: TGTGCCAGCAGCTTAGCGGGGCTGACGTTCACAGATACGCAGTATTTT. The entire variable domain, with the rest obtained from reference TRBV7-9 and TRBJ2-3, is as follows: DTGVSQNPRHKITKRGQNVTFRCDPISEHNRLYWYRQTLGQGPEFLTYFQNEAQLEKSRLLSDRFSAERPKGSFSTLEIQRTEQGDSAMYLCASSLAGLTFTDTQYFGPGTRLTVL.

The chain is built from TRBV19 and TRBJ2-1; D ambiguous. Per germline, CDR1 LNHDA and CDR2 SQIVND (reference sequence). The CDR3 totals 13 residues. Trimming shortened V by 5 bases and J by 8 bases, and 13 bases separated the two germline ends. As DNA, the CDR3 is TGTGCCAGTAGTCTTTACAACGGCGATGAGCAGTTCTTC. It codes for CASSLYNGDEQFF.

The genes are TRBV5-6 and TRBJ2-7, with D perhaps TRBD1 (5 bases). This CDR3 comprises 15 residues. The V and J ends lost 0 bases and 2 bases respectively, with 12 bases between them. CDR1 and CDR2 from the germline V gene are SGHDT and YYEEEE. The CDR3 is CASSLGHVRAYEQYF. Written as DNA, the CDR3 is TGTGCCAGCAGCTTGGGTCATGTCAGGGCCTACGAGCAGTACTTC.

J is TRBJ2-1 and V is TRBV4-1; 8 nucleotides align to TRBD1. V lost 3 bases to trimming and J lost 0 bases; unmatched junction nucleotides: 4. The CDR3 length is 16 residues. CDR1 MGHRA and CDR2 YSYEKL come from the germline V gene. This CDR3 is CASSQPGQASYNEQFF. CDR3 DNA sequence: TGCGCCAGCAGCCAGCCGGGACAGGCCTCCTACAATGAGCAGTTCTTC.

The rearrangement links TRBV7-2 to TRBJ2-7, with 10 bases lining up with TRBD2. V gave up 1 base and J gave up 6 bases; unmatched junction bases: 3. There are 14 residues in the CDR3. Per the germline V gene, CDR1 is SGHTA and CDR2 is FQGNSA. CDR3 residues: CASSLVWTSGEQYF. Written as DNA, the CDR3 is TGTGCCAGCAGCTTAGTTTGGACTAGCGGCGAGCAGTACTTC. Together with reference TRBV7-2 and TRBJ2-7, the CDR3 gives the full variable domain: GAGVSQSPSNKVTEKGKDVELRCDPISGHTALYWYRQSLGQGLEFLIYFQGNSAPDKSGLPSDRFSAERTGGSVSTLTIQRTQQEDSAVYLCASSLVWTSGEQYFGPGTRLTVT.

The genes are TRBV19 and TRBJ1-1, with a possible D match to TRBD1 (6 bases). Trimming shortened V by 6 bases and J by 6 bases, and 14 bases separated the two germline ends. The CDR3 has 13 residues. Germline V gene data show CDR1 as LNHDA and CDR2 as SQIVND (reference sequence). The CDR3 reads CASRVRGGPEAFF. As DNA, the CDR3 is TGTGCCAGTAGGGTCAGGGGTGGGCCTGAAGCTTTCTTT.

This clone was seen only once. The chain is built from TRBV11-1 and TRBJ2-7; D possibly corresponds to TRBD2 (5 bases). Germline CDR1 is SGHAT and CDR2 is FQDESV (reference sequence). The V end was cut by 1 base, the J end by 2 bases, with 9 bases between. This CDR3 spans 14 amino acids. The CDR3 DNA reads TGTGCCAGCAGCTTAGTCCGGGAAACCTACGAGCAGTACTTC. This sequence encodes CASSLVRETYEQYF.

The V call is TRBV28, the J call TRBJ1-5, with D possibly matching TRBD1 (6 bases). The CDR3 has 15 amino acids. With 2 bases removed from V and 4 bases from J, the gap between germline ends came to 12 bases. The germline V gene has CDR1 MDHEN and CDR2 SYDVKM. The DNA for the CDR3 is TGTGCCAGCAGTTTAAGGGGGGCTGGAAATCAGCCCCAGCATTTT. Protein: CASSLRGAGNQPQHF.

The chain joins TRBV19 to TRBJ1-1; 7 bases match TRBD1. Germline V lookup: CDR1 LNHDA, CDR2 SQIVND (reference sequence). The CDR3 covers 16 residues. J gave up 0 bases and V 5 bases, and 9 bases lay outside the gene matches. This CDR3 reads CASSVPQTGLNTEAFF. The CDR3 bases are TGTGCCAGTAGTGTCCCTCAGACAGGGTTGAACACTGAAGCTTTCTTT.